One and the same sample provided the 20 T cell receptor beta chains below, sequenced in a study of T cell repertoires in cytomegalovirus infection. TCRdb processed the reads anew with MiXCR; each CDR3 protein has one entry. The data hold more than 200,000 distinct CDR3 sequences, with less than 9.5% observed a single time. Sequenced material: PBMCs. The receptors derive from a human donor in good health (CMV status not recorded). Some clones in this sample may be carry-over from other donors' samples.

This clonotype was found many times. V usage is TRBV7-6 and J usage is TRBJ1-5; D ambiguous. The germline V gene has CDR1 SGHVS and CDR2 FNYEAQ. Trimming left V 3 bases short and J 4 bases short, with 7 bases between. The CDR3 length is 13 residues. Here the CDR3 reads CASSLQENQPQHF. CDR3 coding DNA: TGTGCCAGCAGCTTGCAGGAAAATCAGCCCCAGCATTTT.

The rearrangement uses TRBV12-3 or TRBV12-4 and TRBJ2-1; D is ambiguous. V was trimmed by 5 bases and J by 12 bases, leaving 17 bases between them. This CDR3 comprises 13 residues. CDR3 nucleotide sequence: TGTGCCAGCAGTCCTTTTACCGGGCCGGCGCAGTTCTTC. Protein: CASSPFTGPAQFF.

This clonotype was counted ten times or more. V gene TRBV7-2 combines with J gene TRBJ2-7, with 9 bases aligning to TRBD1. This CDR3 is built from 14 residues. V trimming: 2 bases; J trimming: 6 bases; junction bases outside the gene matches: 5. Germline assignment: CDR1 SGHTA and CDR2 FQGNSA. CDR3: CASSLRTGDGEQYF. In DNA form, the CDR3 reads TGTGCCAGCAGCTTAAGGACAGGGGACGGCGAGCAGTACTTC.

This clonotype was counted only a few times. DNA for the CDR3: TGTGCCAGCAGCTTGGGGGTCTTAGGCTATGGCTACACCTTC. Translated, it gives CASSLGVLGYGYTF. The J gene is TRBJ1-2, the V gene TRBV28, with D perhaps matching TRBD1 (5 bases). Trimming cost V 6 bases and J 4 bases, with 15 bases left between them. The germline V gene has CDR1 MDHEN and CDR2 SYDVKM. This CDR3 has 14 residues.

The table lists this clonotype with many counts. The chain couples TRBV12-3 or TRBV12-4 to TRBJ1-5, with TRBD1 matching 7 bases. The CDR3 runs to 14 residues. With V trimmed by 3 bases and J by 5 bases, 4 bases remained unmatched. This CDR3 is CASSFTGVDQPQHF. CDR3 in DNA: TGTGCCAGCAGTTTTACAGGGGTGGATCAGCCCCAGCATTTT.

This clonotype has a handful of counts. The chain links TRBV9 to TRBJ2-7; no clear D gene. CDR1 and CDR2 (germline): SGDLS, YYNGEE. The CDR3 consists of 13 residues. Between the trimmed V and J ends, which lost 0 bases and 3 bases, there was a span of 7 bases. CDR3 nucleotide sequence: TGTGCCAGCAGCGTAGACGGATACTACGAGCAGTACTTC. This translates into CASSVDGYYEQYF.

This clonotype appeared a few times. The CDR3 coding sequence is TGTGCCAGCAGTTTATCGGGAGCAGCGAGCACTGAAGCTTTCTTT. Translated, it gives CASSLSGAASTEAFF. The V and J genes are TRBV27 and TRBJ1-1; no reliable D call. V was cut by 0 bases and J by 4 bases, with 12 bases left in between. This CDR3 has 15 residues. Germline loops: CDR1 MNHEY, CDR2 SMNVEV (reference sequence).

This clonotype has at least ten counts. V and J are TRBV7-2 and TRBJ1-1, with D possibly TRBD1 on 5 matching bases. Germline V gene lookup returns CDR1 SGHTA and CDR2 FQGNSA. Trimming pared 1 base from V and 4 bases from J, leaving 7 bases between. This CDR3 spans 13 amino acids. The CDR3 nucleotides are TGTGCCAGCAGCTTAGAACAGGCCACTGAAGCTTTCTTT. Protein: CASSLEQATEAFF.

This clonotype was counted ten times or more. V is TRBV20-1 and J is TRBJ2-3, with 7 bases lining up with TRBD2. The CDR3 is 16 residues long. Germline V gives CDR1 DFQATT, CDR2 SNEGSKA (reference sequence). Unmatched junction bases numbered 13, after V lost 3 bases and J lost 4 bases. CDR3 sequence: CSASALRGLDPDTQYF. The CDR3, as DNA: TGCAGTGCTAGCGCGTTAAGAGGACTAGACCCAGATACGCAGTATTTT.

The rearrangement joins TRBV11-2 to TRBJ1-1; no definite D call. The CDR3 is made up of 12 amino acids. From germline, CDR1 is SGHAT and CDR2 FQNNGV. V was trimmed by 5 bases and J by 0 bases, leaving 4 bases between them. The CDR3: CASSGMNTEAFF. In nucleotides, the CDR3 is TGTGCCAGCAGCGGCATGAACACTGAAGCTTTCTTT.

This clonotype was observed many times. V gene TRBV7-6 combines with J gene TRBJ1-4, with 7 bases identical to TRBD1. V lost 1 base to trimming and J lost 4 bases; unmatched junction nucleotides: 3. This CDR3 contains 15 residues. CDR1 is SGHVS, CDR2 FNYEAQ, per germline. The CDR3 DNA follows: TGTGCCAGCAGCTTAGAACAGGGGTATAATGAAAAACTGTTTTTT. This translates into CASSLEQGYNEKLFF.

At least ten counts were recorded for this clonotype. The chain joins TRBV29-1 to TRBJ1-2, with TRBD1 matching 7 bases. V gave up 5 bases and J gave up 8 bases; unmatched junction bases: 11. The CDR3 loop spans 13 amino acids. Per germline, CDR1 SQVTM and CDR2 ANQGSEA. This chain's CDR3 is CSVPRQGVQGYTF. CDR3 coding DNA: TGCAGCGTTCCACGGCAGGGGGTACAGGGCTACACCTTC.

In this sample, this clonotype turned up many times. The chain uses TRBV7-2 and TRBJ2-7; 7 bases are a match to TRBD2. Germline V gene data show CDR1 as SGHTA and CDR2 as FQGNSA. The CDR3 length is 16 residues. With V trimmed by 5 bases and J by 3 bases, 13 bases remained unmatched. CDR3 region: CASSPGRQRDYYEQYF. CDR3 bases: TGTGCCAGCAGCCCAGGGAGGCAGCGGGATTACTACGAGCAGTACTTC. Looking up the rest from reference TRBV7-2 and TRBJ2-7 gives the full variable domain: GAGVSQSPSNKVTEKGKDVELRCDPISGHTALYWYRQSLGQGLEFLIYFQGNSAPDKSGLPSDRFSAERTGGSVSTLTIQRTQQEDSAVYLCASSPGRQRDYYEQYFGPGTRLTVT.

This clonotype has at least ten counts. V gene TRBV7-6 combines with J gene TRBJ2-3, with 7 bases identical to TRBD2. V lost 0 bases to trimming and J lost 8 bases; unmatched junction nucleotides: 5. Germline V lookup: CDR1 SGHVS, CDR2 FNYEAQ. The CDR3 has 14 amino acids. The DNA of the CDR3 is TGTGCCAGCAGCTTAGCGGGAGGGCCGGGTACGCAGTATTTT. This sequence encodes CASSLAGGPGTQYF. Supplemented by reference TRBV7-6 and TRBJ2-3, the full variable domain reads GAGVSQSPRYKVTKRGQDVALRCDPISGHVSLYWYRQALGQGPEFLTYFNYEAQQDKSGLPNDRFSAERPEGSISTLTIQRTEQRDSAMYRCASSLAGGPGTQYFGPGTRLTVL.

This clonotype was counted many times. This rearrangement joins TRBV7-2 to TRBJ2-3; D is perhaps TRBD2 (6 bases). The CDR3 length is 16 residues. Germline V gives CDR1 SGHTA, CDR2 FQGNSA. V shed 5 bases and J shed 9 bases, with 24 bases lying between them. CDR3 in DNA: TGTGCCAGCAGCCCAGCCGGGACTCTAGCAGGAGCAACGCAGTATTTT. Translated, it gives CASSPAGTLAGATQYF.

This clonotype was observed at least ten times. The chain combines TRBV7-2 with TRBJ2-2, with 8 bases fitting TRBD1. Trimming took 5 bases from V and 6 from J; bases not matched to a gene: 8. The CDR3 length is 15 residues. Germline V gives CDR1 SGHTA, CDR2 FQGNSA. The CDR3 DNA follows: TGTGCCAGCAGCGTGGACAGGGTAAATTCCGGGGAGCTGTTTTTT. It translates to CASSVDRVNSGELFF.

This clonotype has ten or more counts. This chain uses TRBV7-2 with TRBJ2-7; D remains ambiguous. Germline V CDR1 and CDR2: SGHTA, FQGNSA. The CDR3 runs 13 residues. V lost 0 bases to trimming and J lost 0 bases, with 3 bases between them. The CDR3 here is CASSLATSYEQYF. CDR3 coding DNA: TGTGCCAGCAGCTTAGCTACCTCCTACGAGCAGTACTTC.

There are many counts of this clonotype. The chain carries TRBV12-3 or TRBV12-4 and TRBJ1-5; TRBD1 might be the D (5 bases). V was clipped by 3 bases and J by 3 bases, with 9 bases between them. The CDR3 is 14 residues long. The CDR3 loop is CASSFDGHNQPQHF. The CDR3 bases are TGTGCCAGCAGTTTCGACGGACACAATCAGCCCCAGCATTTT.

In this sample, this clonotype turned up many times. This rearrangement joins TRBV7-2 to TRBJ2-7; tentative D call: TRBD1 (5 bases). Per the germline V gene, CDR1 is SGHTA and CDR2 is FQGNSA. V was pared by 5 bases and J by 2 bases, with 10 bases between. The CDR3 length is 13 residues. CDR3 in amino acids: CASSPQAPYEQYF. The DNA for the CDR3 is TGTGCCAGCAGCCCACAGGCCCCCTACGAGCAGTACTTC.

This clonotype was counted many times. This rearrangement joins TRBV7-2 to TRBJ2-3; the D gene is possibly TRBD2 (5 bases). This CDR3 comprises 16 residues. CDR1 SGHTA and CDR2 FQGNSA come from the germline V gene. V was shortened by 1 base and J by 4 bases, with 15 bases between the two germline ends. CDR3 in DNA: TGTGCCAGCAGCTTAGAAGCGGCACTACGATCAGATACGCAGTATTTT. Translated, it gives CASSLEAALRSDTQYF. The whole variable domain, remainder taken from reference TRBV7-2 and TRBJ2-3, is GAGVSQSPSNKVTEKGKDVELRCDPISGHTALYWYRQSLGQGLEFLIYFQGNSAPDKSGLPSDRFSAERTGGSVSTLTIQRTQQEDSAVYLCASSLEAALRSDTQYFGPGTRLTVL.